The text below deals with one TCR beta chain. No antigen is known for it. The table came from immunoSEQ multiplex PCR; TCRdb's copy has only in-frame clones and leaves some out. The sample holds over 50,000 clones, about 93% seen once. This specimen belongs to a study of OX40 agonist ivuxolimab in advanced cancers. Study at large: The study gave patients intravenous ivuxolimab at 0.01 to 10 mg/kg every 2 weeks. Earlier treatment with anti-PD-1, anti-PD-L1 or anti-CTLA-4 was permitted, and approximately 38% had received some. Study results and limitations: CD8+ T cells averaged more expanded clones than CD4+. Clonal expansion by week 6 occurred in CD4+ and CD8+ blood T cells (at 0.1 to 3.0 mg/kg).

The CDR3 contains 15 residues. V shed 0 bases and J shed 0 bases, with 9 bases lying between them. CDR1 ENHRY and CDR2 SYGVKD come from the germline V gene. The source material was CD4+ or CD8+ T cells sorted from blood, sampled in a trial of the OX40 agonist ivuxolimab. The chain employs TRBV10-3 and TRBJ2-7; D ambiguous. The sequence came from an adult with an advanced solid tumor such as melanoma, head and neck, liver or kidney cancer. CDR3 loop: CAISESIGSSYEQYF. The CDR3 DNA sequence: TGTGCCATCAGTGAGTCAATCGGAAGCTCCTACGAGCAGTACTTC.